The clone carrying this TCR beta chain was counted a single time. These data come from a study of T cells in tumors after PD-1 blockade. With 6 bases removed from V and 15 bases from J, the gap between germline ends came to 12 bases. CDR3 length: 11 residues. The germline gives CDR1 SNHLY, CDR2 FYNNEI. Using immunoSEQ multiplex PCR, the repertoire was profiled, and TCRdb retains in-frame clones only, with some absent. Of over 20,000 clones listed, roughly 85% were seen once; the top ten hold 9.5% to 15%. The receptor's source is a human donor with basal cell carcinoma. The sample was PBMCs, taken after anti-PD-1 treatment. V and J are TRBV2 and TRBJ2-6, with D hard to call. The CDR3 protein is CASSQGWGLTF. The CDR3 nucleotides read TGTGCCAGCAGCCAAGGGTGGGGCCTGACTTTC.